The 8 T cell receptor beta chains below come from one sample, sequenced in a study of blood T cells in healthy people across ages. With a J-beta primer mix and a sample-barcoded 5' primer, a second PCR ran 7 to 11 cycles. MiXCR was run by TCRdb on the 5' RACE reads, yielding one entry per CDR3 protein. The sample consists of approximately 1.5 million distinct CDR3 sequences, 35% to 45% of them appearing once. The sequencing sample was made of blood. Receptors originate from a woman younger than 30 in good health.

The chain uses TRBV3-1 and TRBJ1-6; TRBD1 is a possible D gene (6 bases). The V end was cut by 3 bases, the J end by 6 bases, with 12 bases between. This CDR3 has 15 residues. Germline lookup yields CDR1 LGHDT and CDR2 YNNKEL (reference sequence). CDR3 nucleotide sequence: TGTGCCAGCAGCCACAGGGGAGGCTTTAATTCACCCCTCCACTTT. It is translated as CASSHRGGFNSPLHF. Using reference TRBV3-1 and TRBJ1-6 for the parts outside the CDR3, the full variable domain is DTAVSQTPKYLVTQMGNDKSIKCEQNLGHDTMYWYKQDSKKFLKIMFSYNNKELIINETVPNRFSPKSPDKAHLNLHINSLELGDSAVYFCASSHRGGFNSPLHFGNGTRLTVT.

This clonotype has just a few counts. The chain carries TRBV29-1 and TRBJ2-1, with 7 bases matching TRBD1. The CDR3 is 16 residues long. After removal of 3 bases from V and 1 base from J, the junction contained 9 bases not matched to a gene. Germline assignment: CDR1 SQVTM and CDR2 ANQGSEA. CDR3 in DNA: TGCAGCGTTGATGCCTTTCCGGGACAGTCCTACAATGAGCAGTTCTTC. Translation gives CSVDAFPGQSYNEQFF.

This clonotype was seen a few times. The V and J genes are TRBV12-3 or TRBV12-4 and TRBJ2-2; no clear D gene. With 5 bases removed from V and 1 base from J, the gap between germline ends came to 11 bases. The CDR3 has 15 residues. For the CDR3, the DNA is TGTGCCAGCAGTCGGAGAGGATGGAACACCGGGGAGCTGTTTTTT. Translating gives CASSRRGWNTGELFF.

This chain links TRBV20-1 with TRBJ1-6; 8 positions match TRBD1. The germline gives CDR1 DFQATT, CDR2 SNEGSKA (reference sequence). The CDR3 runs to 14 residues. V lost 3 bases, J lost 10 bases, and 8 bases stayed unmatched. CDR3 region: CSASDRGRLSPLHF. The CDR3 DNA follows: TGCAGTGCTAGTGACAGGGGAAGATTGTCACCCCTCCACTTT.

This clonotype was observed a handful of times. The chain uses TRBV30 and TRBJ1-5; D unresolved. CDR1 GTSNPN and CDR2 SVGIG come from the germline V gene (reference sequence). Between the trimmed V and J ends, which lost 2 bases and 3 bases, there was a span of 14 bases. The CDR3 length is 15 residues. The CDR3 nucleotides are TGTGCCTGGAGTAAGGGCCCCCCTTCCAATCAGCCCCAGCATTTT. Its translation: CAWSKGPPSNQPQHF.

The gene calls are TRBV4-1 and TRBJ1-4; D ambiguous. The CDR3 is 15 amino acids. Per germline, CDR1 MGHRA and CDR2 YSYEKL. V lost 1 base, J lost 3 bases, and 9 bases lay in between. The CDR3 is CASSQAVRSNEKLFF. As DNA, the CDR3 is TGCGCCAGCAGCCAAGCGGTACGGTCTAATGAAAAACTGTTTTTT.

This rearrangement joins TRBV7-2 to TRBJ1-2, with D perhaps TRBD1 (5 bases). From germline, CDR1 is SGHTA and CDR2 FQGNSA. This CDR3 contains 16 residues. V was cut by 4 bases and J by 5 bases, with 20 bases left in between. The CDR3 spells CASSSARQSPPYGYTF. The CDR3 nucleotides are TGTGCCAGCAGCTCCGCCCGACAGTCCCCACCTTATGGCTACACCTTC.

Worth noting for this clonotype: The junction differs from germline at one of its ends, possibly a read error. The chain couples TRBV6-1 to TRBJ1-1, with D unclear. CDR1 and CDR2 from the germline V gene are MNHNS and SASEGT. This CDR3 is 17 amino acids long. CDR3 region: CASSPAGGFRQLTGAFF. DNA for the CDR3: TGTGCCAGCAGCCCCGCGGGAGGGTTTCGCCAGTTGACTGGAGCTTTCTTT.